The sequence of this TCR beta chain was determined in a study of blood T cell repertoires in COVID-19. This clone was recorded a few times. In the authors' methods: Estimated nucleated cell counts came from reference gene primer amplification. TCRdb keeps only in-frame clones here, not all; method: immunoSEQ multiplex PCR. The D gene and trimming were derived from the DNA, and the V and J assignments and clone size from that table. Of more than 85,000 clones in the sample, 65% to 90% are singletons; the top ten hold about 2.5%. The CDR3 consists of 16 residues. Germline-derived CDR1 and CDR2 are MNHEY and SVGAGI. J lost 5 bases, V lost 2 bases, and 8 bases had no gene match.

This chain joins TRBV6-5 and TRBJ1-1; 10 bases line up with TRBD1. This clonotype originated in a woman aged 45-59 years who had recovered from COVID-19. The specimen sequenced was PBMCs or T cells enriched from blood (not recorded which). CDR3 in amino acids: CASSYGPGQGRTEAFF. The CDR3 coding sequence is TGTGCCAGCAGTTACGGACCGGGACAGGGGCGGACTGAAGCTTTCTTT.